Only a few counts were recorded for the clone carrying this T cell receptor beta chain. Its antigen is unknown. Trimming took off 4 bases at V and 3 bases at J, with 16 bases between the two ends. Germline values: CDR1 SGDLS, CDR2 YYNGEE. CDR3 length: 16 amino acids. The source of the sample is a study of tumor-infiltrating lymphocytes in localized non-small cell lung cancer. Background on the study: From each patient, both tumor and uninvolved lung, non-adjacent to tumor, were sampled. Findings of the study overall: Different pieces of the same tissue were used for each assay. TCR sequencing covered a subset of patients with enough tissue.

Only in-frame clones appear in the TCRdb table, and some are missing; sequencing was by immunoSEQ multiplex PCR. The sample gives around 7,000 clones, about three fifths of which show up once; about 12% is in the top ten. Input material: uninvolved lung tissue not adjacent to the tumor. The clonotype was recovered from a human donor with non-small cell lung cancer. This chain connects TRBV9 to TRBJ2-2, with D perhaps TRBD2 (6 bases). The DNA of the CDR3 is TGTGCCAGCAGCCCCCGTATTAGCGGAGACACCGGGGAGCTGTTTTTT. Amino acids: CASSPRISGDTGELFF.